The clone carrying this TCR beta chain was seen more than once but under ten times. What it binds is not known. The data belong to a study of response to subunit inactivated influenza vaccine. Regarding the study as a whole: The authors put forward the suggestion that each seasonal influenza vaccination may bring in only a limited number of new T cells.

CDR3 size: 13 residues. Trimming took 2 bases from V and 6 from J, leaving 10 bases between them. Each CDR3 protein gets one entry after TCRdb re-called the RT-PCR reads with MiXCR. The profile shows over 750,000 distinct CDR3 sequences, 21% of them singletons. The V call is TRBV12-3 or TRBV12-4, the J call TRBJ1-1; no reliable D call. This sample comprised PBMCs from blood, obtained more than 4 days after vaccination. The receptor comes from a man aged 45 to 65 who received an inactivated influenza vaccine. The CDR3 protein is CASSLRVVSEAFF. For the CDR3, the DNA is TGTGCCAGCAGTTTAAGGGTAGTCTCTGAAGCTTTCTTT.